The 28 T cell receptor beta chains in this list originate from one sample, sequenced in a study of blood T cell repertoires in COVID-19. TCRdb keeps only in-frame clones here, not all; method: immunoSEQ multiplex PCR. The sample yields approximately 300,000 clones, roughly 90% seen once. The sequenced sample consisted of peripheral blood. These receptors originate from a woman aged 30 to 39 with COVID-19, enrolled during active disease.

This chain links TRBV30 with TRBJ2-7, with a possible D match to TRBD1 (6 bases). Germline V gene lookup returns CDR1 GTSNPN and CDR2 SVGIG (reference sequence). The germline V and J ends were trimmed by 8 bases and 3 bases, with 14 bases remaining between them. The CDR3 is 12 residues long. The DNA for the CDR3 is TGTGCCGCACAGGGATATGACTACGAGCAGTACTTC. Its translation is CAAQGYDYEQYF.

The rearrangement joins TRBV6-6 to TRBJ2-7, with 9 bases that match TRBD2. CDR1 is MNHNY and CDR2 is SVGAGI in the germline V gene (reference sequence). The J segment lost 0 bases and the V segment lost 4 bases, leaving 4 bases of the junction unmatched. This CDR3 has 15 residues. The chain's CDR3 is CASSSSGRRSYEQYF. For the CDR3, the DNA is TGTGCCAGCAGTTCCAGCGGGAGGCGCTCCTACGAGCAGTACTTC.

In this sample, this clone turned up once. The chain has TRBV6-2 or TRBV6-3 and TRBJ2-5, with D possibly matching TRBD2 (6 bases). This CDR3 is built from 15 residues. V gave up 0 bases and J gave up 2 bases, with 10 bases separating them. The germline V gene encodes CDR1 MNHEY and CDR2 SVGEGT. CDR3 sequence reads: CASSYSMAGQETQYF. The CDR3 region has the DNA TGTGCCAGCAGTTACTCGATGGCGGGACAAGAGACCCAGTACTTC.

CDR3 in amino acids: CASSKMGGQSIPDQPQHF. The CDR3 DNA is TGTGCCAGCAGCAAAATGGGGGGACAGTCTATTCCCGATCAGCCCCAGCATTTT. The chain is built from TRBV21-1 and TRBJ1-5; TRBD1 reflects the table's D call only, with no check against the DNA. TRBV21-1 is reported as a pseudogene. This CDR3 contains 18 residues.

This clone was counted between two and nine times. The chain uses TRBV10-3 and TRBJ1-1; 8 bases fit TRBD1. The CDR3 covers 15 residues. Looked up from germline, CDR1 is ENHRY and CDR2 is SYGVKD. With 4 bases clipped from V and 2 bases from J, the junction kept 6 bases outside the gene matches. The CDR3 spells CAISAQTGVNTEAFF. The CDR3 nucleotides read TGTGCCATCAGTGCCCAGACAGGGGTTAACACTGAAGCTTTCTTT.

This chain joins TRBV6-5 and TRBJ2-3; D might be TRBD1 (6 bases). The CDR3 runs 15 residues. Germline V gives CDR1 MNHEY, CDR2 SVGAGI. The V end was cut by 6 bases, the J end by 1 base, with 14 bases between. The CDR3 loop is CASRLQGLGTDTQYF. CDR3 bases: TGTGCCAGCAGACTACAGGGTTTGGGCACAGATACGCAGTATTTT.

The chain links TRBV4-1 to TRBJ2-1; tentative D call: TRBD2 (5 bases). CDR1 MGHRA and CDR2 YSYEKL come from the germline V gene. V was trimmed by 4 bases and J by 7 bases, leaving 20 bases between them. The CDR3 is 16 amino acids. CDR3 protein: CASSRTGAGLGNEQFF. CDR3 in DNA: TGCGCCAGCAGCCGCACGGGTGCGGGTTTGGGGAATGAGCAGTTCTTC.

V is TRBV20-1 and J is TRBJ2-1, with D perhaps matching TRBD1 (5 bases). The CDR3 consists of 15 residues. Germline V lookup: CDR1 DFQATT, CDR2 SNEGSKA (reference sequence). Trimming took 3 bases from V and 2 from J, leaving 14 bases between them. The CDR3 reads CSASKGQGPYNEQFF. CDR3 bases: TGCAGTGCTAGTAAGGGCCAGGGCCCCTACAATGAGCAGTTCTTC.

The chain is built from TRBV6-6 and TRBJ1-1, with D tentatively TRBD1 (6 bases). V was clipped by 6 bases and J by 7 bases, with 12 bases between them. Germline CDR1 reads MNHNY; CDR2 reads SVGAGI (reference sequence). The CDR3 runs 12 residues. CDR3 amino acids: CASSPQGFEAFF. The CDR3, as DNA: TGTGCCAGCAGCCCACAGGGCTTTGAAGCTTTCTTT.

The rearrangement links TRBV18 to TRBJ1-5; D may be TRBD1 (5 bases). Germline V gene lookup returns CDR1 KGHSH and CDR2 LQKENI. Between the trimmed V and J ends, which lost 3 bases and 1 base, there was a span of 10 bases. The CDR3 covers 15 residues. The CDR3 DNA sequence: TGTGCCAGCTCACCTGGGGCTCGGAGCAATCAGCCCCAGCATTTT. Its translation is CASSPGARSNQPQHF.

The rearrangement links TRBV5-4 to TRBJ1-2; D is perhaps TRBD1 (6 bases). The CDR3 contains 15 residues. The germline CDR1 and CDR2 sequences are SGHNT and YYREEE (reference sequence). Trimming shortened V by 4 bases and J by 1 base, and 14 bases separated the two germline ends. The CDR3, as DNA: TGTGCCAGCAGCGGGCCAGGGGCGAATAACTATGGCTACACCTTC. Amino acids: CASSGPGANNYGYTF.

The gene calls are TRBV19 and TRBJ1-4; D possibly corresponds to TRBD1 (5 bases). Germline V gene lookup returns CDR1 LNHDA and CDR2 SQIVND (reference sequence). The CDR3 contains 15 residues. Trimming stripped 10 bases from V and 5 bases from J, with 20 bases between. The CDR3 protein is CATNGGWGENEKLFF. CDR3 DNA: TGTGCCACCAATGGGGGGTGGGGCGAAAATGAAAAACTGTTTTTT.

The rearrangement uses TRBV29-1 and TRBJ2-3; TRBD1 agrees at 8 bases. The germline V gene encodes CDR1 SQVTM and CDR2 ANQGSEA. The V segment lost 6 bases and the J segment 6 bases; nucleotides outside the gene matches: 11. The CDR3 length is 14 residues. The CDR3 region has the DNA TGCAGCGTCGACTCCGGGACAGGTATCGATACGCAGTATTTT. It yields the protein CSVDSGTGIDTQYF.

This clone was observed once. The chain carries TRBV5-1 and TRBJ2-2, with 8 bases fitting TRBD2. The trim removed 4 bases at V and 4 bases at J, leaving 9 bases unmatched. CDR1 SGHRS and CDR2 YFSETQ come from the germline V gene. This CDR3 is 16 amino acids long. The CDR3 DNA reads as TGCGCCAGCAGCCCCGCGGGAGCGGGAGCCACCGGGGAGCTGTTTTTT. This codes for CASSPAGAGATGELFF.

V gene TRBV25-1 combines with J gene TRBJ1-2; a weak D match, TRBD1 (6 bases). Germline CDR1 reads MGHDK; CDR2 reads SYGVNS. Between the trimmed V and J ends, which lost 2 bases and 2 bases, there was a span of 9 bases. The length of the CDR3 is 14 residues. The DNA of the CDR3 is TGTGCCAGCAGTGAAGCAGGGGAAAACTATGGCTACACCTTC. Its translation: CASSEAGENYGYTF.

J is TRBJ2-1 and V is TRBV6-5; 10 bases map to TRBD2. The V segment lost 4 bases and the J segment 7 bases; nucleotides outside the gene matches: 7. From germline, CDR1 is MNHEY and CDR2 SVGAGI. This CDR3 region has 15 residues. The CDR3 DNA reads TGTGCCAGCAGTTTAGGAGCTAGCGGGAGTAATGAGCAGTTCTTC. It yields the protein CASSLGASGSNEQFF.

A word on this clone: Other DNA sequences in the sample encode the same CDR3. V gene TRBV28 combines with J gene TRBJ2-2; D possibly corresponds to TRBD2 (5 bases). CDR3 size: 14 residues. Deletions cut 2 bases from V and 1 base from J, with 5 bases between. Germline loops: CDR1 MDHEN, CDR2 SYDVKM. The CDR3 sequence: CASSLTRNTGELFF. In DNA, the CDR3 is TGTGCCAGCAGTTTAACTAGGAACACCGGGGAGCTGTTTTTT.

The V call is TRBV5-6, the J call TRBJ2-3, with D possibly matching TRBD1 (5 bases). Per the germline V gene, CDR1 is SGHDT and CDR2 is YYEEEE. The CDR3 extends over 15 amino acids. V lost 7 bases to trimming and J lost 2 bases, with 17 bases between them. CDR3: CASQRMQGFTDTQYF. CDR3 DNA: TGTGCCAGCCAGCGCATGCAGGGCTTCACAGATACGCAGTATTTT.

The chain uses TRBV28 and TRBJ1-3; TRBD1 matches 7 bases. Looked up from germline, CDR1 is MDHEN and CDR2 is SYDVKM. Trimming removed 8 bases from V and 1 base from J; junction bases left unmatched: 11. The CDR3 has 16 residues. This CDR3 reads CASYSWAGGSGNTIYF. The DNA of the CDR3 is TGTGCCAGCTACAGCTGGGCAGGGGGGTCTGGAAACACCATATATTTT. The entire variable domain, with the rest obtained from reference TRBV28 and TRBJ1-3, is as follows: DVKVTQSSRYLVKRTGEKVFLECVQDMDHENMFWYRQDPGLGLRLIYFSYDVKMKEKGDIPEGYSVSREKKERFSLILESASTNQTSMYLCASYSWAGGSGNTIYFGEGSWLTVV.

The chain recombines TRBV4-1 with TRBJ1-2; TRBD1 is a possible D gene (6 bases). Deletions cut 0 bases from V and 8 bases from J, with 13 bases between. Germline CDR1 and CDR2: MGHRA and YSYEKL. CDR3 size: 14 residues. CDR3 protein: CASSQEGPRGGYTF. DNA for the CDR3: TGCGCCAGCAGCCAAGAGGGTCCCAGGGGAGGCTACACCTTC.

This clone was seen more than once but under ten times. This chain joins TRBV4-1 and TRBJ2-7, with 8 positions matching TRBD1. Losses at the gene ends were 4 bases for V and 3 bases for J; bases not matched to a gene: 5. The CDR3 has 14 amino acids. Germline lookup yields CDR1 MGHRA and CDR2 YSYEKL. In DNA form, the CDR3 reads TGCGCCAGCAGCCTGACAGGGGAGTACTACGAGCAGTACTTC. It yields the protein CASSLTGEYYEQYF.

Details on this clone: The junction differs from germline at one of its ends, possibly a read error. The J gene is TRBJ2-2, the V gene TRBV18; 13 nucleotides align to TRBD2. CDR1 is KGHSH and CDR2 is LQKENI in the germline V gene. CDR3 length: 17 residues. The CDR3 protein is CASSPQRTSGSTGELFF. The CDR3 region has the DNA TGTGCCAGCTCGCCACAAAGGACTAGCGGGAGCACCGGGGAGCTGTTTTTT.

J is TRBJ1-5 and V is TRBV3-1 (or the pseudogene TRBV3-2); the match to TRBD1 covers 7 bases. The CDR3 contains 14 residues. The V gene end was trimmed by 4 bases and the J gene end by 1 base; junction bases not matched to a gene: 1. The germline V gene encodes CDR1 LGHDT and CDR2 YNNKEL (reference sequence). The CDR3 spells CASSPGQSNQPQHF. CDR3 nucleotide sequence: TGTGCCAGCAGCCCGGGACAGAGCAATCAGCCCCAGCATTTT.

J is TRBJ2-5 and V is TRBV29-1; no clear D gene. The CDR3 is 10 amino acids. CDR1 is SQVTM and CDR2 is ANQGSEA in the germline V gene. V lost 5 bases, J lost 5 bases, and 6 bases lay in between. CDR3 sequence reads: CSVSLETQYF. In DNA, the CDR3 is TGCAGCGTTTCTTTGGAGACCCAGTACTTC.

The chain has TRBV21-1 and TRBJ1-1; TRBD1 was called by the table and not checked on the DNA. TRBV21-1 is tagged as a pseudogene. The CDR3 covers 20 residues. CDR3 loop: CASSSPAGLPNRERNTEAFF. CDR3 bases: TGTGCCAGCAGCAGCCCCGCCGGTTTGCCCAACAGGGAGAGGAACACTGAAGCTTTCTTT.

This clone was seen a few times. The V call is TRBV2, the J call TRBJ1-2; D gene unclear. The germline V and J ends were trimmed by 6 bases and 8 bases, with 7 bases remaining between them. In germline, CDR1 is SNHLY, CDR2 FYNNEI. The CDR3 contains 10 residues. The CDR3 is CASSPVGYTF. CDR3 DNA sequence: TGTGCCAGCAGCCCCGTAGGCTACACCTTC. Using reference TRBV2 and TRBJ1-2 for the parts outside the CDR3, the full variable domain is EPEVTQTPSHQVTQMGQEVILRCVPISNHLYFYWYRQILGQKVEFLVSFYNNEISEKSEIFDDQFSVERPDGSNFTLKIRSTKLEDSAMYFCASSPVGYTFGSGTRLTVV.

Written as DNA, the CDR3 is TGTGCCAGCAGCCAAGATCCCCTACCCGACTACAATGAGCAGTTCTTC. This gives the protein CASSQDPLPDYNEQFF. This chain connects TRBV3-1 (or the pseudogene TRBV3-2) to TRBJ2-1; D is ambiguous. Germline lookup yields CDR1 LGHDT and CDR2 YNNKEL (reference sequence). V was clipped by 0 bases and J by 3 bases, with 12 bases between them. The CDR3 contains 16 residues.

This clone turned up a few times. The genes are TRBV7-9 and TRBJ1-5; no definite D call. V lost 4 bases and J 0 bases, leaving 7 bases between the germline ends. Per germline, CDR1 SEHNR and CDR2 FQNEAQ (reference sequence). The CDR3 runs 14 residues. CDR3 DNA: TGTGCCAGCAGCTACCTAGGTAGCAATCAGCCCCAGCATTTT. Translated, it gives CASSYLGSNQPQHF.